These 26 T cell receptor beta chains came from one sample sequenced in a study of blood T cell repertoires in COVID-19. Libraries were prepared by immunoSEQ multiplex PCR; TCRdb keeps only in-frame clonotypes and omits some of them. The data contain approximately 70,000 clones, more than 75% of them singletons. The sequenced sample was peripheral blood. All receptors come from a woman older than 75 with acute or convalescent COVID-19.

This clone appeared once. This chain connects TRBV27 to TRBJ2-5, with D possibly TRBD2 on 5 matching bases. V was cut by 6 bases and J by 1 base, with 12 bases left in between. This CDR3 is 14 amino acids long. Germline V gives CDR1 MNHEY, CDR2 SMNVEV (reference sequence). The CDR3 sequence is CASSPIRGQETQYF. CDR3 in DNA: TGTGCCAGCAGCCCGATTCGGGGCCAAGAGACCCAGTACTTC.

The rearrangement links TRBV5-5 to TRBJ1-1; 8 nucleotides align to TRBD1. This CDR3 has 13 amino acids. V dropped 3 bases and J dropped 4; count of bases not matched to a gene: 2. Germline assignment: CDR1 SGHKS and CDR2 YYEKEE (reference sequence). The CDR3 loop reads CASSYRGGTEAFF. In nucleotides, the CDR3 is TGTGCCAGCAGCTACAGGGGGGGCACTGAAGCTTTCTTT.

This chain connects TRBV11-2 to TRBJ2-2, with TRBD1 matching over 7 bases. The germline V gene has CDR1 SGHAT and CDR2 FQNNGV. The J segment lost 6 bases and the V segment lost 4 bases, leaving 2 bases of the junction unmatched. The CDR3 length is 13 residues. CDR3 bases: TGTGCCAGCAGCTCTGACAGGGCCGGGGAGCTGTTTTTT. Its protein product is CASSSDRAGELFF.

This clone appeared a few times. One end of the junction varies from germline; a read error may be responsible. The rearrangement joins TRBV6-2 or TRBV6-3 to TRBJ2-4; 9 nucleotides line up with TRBD2. The CDR3 has 18 amino acids. Looked up from germline, CDR1 is MNHEY and CDR2 is SVGEGT. CDR3: CASSYSKAVAGAQNIQYF. The CDR3 DNA follows: TGTGCCAGCAGTTACTCGAAGGCGGTAGCGGGAGCCCAAAACATTCAGTACTTC.

The V call is TRBV28, the J call TRBJ2-1; weak D call: TRBD2 (6 bases). CDR1 MDHEN and CDR2 SYDVKM come from the germline V gene. The CDR3 contains 17 residues. The germline V and J ends were trimmed by 5 bases and 0 bases, with 17 bases remaining between them. The CDR3 here is CASSPAGGSSSYNEQFF. The DNA of the CDR3 is TGTGCCAGCAGTCCAGCGGGCGGATCCAGCTCCTACAATGAGCAGTTCTTC.

The chain uses TRBV6-1 and TRBJ2-7; 10 bases are a match to TRBD2. The CDR3 consists of 14 residues. V trimming: 3 bases; J trimming: 2 bases; junction bases outside the gene matches: 1. Germline V gene sequence: CDR1 MNHNS, CDR2 SASEGT. CDR3 nucleotide sequence: TGTGCCAGCAGTGATAGCGGGAGGACCTACGAGCAGTACTTC. Translating it yields CASSDSGRTYEQYF.

In DNA, the CDR3 is TGTGCCACCAGTGATCTGACTAGCGGGAACACCGGGGAGCTGTTTTTT. Translated, it gives CATSDLTSGNTGELFF. The chain recombines TRBV24-1 with TRBJ2-2, with 9 bases matching TRBD2. The germline V gene has CDR1 KGHDR and CDR2 SFDVKD. The CDR3 covers 16 residues. Trimming removed 3 bases from V and 1 base from J; junction bases left unmatched: 2.

This clone was counted only a few times. The chain recombines TRBV27 with TRBJ2-1; D is unclear. Germline loops: CDR1 MNHEY, CDR2 SMNVEV (reference sequence). Trimming stripped 3 bases from V and 8 bases from J, with 8 bases between. CDR3 length equals 12 residues. The CDR3 loop reads CASSFSPDEQFF. The DNA for the CDR3 is TGTGCCAGCAGTTTTTCCCCGGATGAGCAGTTCTTC.

The chain has TRBV14 and TRBJ2-7, with a possible D match to TRBD2 (5 bases). The CDR3 covers 12 residues. The V gene lost 3 bases and the J gene lost 6 bases, with 9 bases spanning the gap. Looked up from germline, CDR1 is SGHDN and CDR2 is FVKESK. The CDR3 protein is CASSQAGTEQYF. The CDR3, as DNA: TGTGCCAGCAGCCAGGCGGGTACCGAGCAGTACTTC.

The V gene is TRBV28, the J gene TRBJ2-5; D may be TRBD1 (5 bases). The V end lost 8 bases, the J end lost 7 bases, and 23 bases lay between the germline ends. Germline assignment: CDR1 MDHEN and CDR2 SYDVKM. This CDR3 is built from 15 residues. The CDR3 region has the DNA TGTGCCAGCGGAGTACAGGAATCGAGTATTGGGACCCAGTACTTC. This gives the protein CASGVQESSIGTQYF.

The chain employs TRBV11-2 and TRBJ2-7, with TRBD1 matching over 7 bases. CDR1 and CDR2 (germline): SGHAT, FQNNGV. The CDR3 sequence is 15 residues long. The junction had 7 bases not matched to a gene; V was cut back by 5 bases and J by 0 bases. Written as DNA, the CDR3 is TGTGCCAGCAGCGACCAGGGGGTTTACTCCTACGAGCAGTACTTC. Translating it yields CASSDQGVYSYEQYF.

V and J are TRBV11-2 and TRBJ2-7, with 8 bases matching TRBD2. V was pared by 5 bases and J by 2 bases, with 5 bases of the junction left unmatched. The CDR3 covers 14 residues. The germline V gene has CDR1 SGHAT and CDR2 FQNNGV. The CDR3: CASSIRREAYEQYF. Written as DNA, the CDR3 is TGTGCCAGCAGCATTAGGCGGGAGGCCTACGAGCAGTACTTC.

This chain connects TRBV28 to TRBJ2-2; D not resolved. Per the germline V gene, CDR1 is MDHEN and CDR2 is SYDVKM. The CDR3 runs to 14 residues. V lost 5 bases, J lost 1 base, and 8 bases lay in between. The CDR3 sequence is CASSIRQNTGELFF. CDR3 nucleotides: TGTGCCAGCAGTATCCGACAGAACACCGGGGAGCTGTTTTTT.

This clone was seen a single time. The chain couples TRBV7-2 to TRBJ1-5, with TRBD1 as a possible D gene (6 bases). V was pared by 4 bases and J by 1 base, with 11 bases between. The CDR3 has 15 amino acids. Germline V gene lookup returns CDR1 SGHTA and CDR2 FQGNSA. CDR3 bases: TGTGCCAGCAGCTCCCAGGGGTGGAGCAATCAGCCCCAGCATTTT. Translated: CASSSQGWSNQPQHF.

The chain has TRBV12-3 or TRBV12-4 and TRBJ2-1; D possibly corresponds to TRBD2 (5 bases). V lost 6 bases to trimming and J lost 6 bases, with 12 bases between them. The CDR3 covers 13 residues. CDR3 protein: CASSITGFNEQFF. The CDR3 nucleotides are TGTGCCAGCAGCATTACGGGGTTCAATGAGCAGTTCTTC.

This chain uses TRBV2 with TRBJ2-1; 8 bases are shared with TRBD1. Germline V gives CDR1 SNHLY, CDR2 FYNNEI. Germline trimming cut 7 bases from V and 7 bases from J; bases unmatched to any gene: 9. The CDR3 length is 14 residues. CDR3 amino acids: CASTDRGRRNEQFF. The CDR3 region has the DNA TGTGCCAGCACCGACAGGGGACGAAGGAATGAGCAGTTCTTC.

CDR3 in DNA: TGTGCCAGCAGCTTAGTTCAGGGGGCCGGGCAGCCCCAGCATTTT. Its translation is CASSLVQGAGQPQHF. This sequence joins TRBV7-2 and TRBJ1-5; 8 bases map to TRBD1. Trimming took 1 base from V and 7 from J; bases not matched to a gene: 6. The CDR3 is 15 residues long. The V gene's germline CDR1 is SGHTA and CDR2 FQGNSA.

This clone was recorded many times. V is TRBV7-9 and J is TRBJ2-5; TRBD1 is a possible D gene (5 bases). The germline gives CDR1 SEHNR, CDR2 FQNEAQ (reference sequence). This CDR3 is 16 amino acids long. The V gene lost 4 bases and the J gene lost 0 bases, with 15 bases spanning the gap. The CDR3 DNA follows: TGTGCCAGCAGCTCCGGACATCAGACGTACCAAGAGACCCAGTACTTC. It codes for CASSSGHQTYQETQYF.

The chain has TRBV5-1 and TRBJ1-2; TRBD1 aligns across 7 bases. Trimming took 3 bases from V and 7 from J; bases not matched to a gene: 9. From germline, CDR1 is SGHRS and CDR2 YFSETQ. The CDR3 covers 14 residues. The CDR3 loop is CASSSGQAVSGYTF. The DNA for the CDR3 is TGCGCCAGCAGCTCCGGACAGGCTGTGAGTGGCTACACCTTC.

This clone was counted between two and nine times. This sequence joins TRBV6-1 and TRBJ1-5; D is undetermined. Germline V gives CDR1 MNHNS, CDR2 SASEGT. V was clipped by 1 base and J by 1 base, with 5 bases between them. The CDR3 is 14 amino acids. CDR3 in DNA: TGTGCCAGCAGTGAAGGACAAAGCAATCAGCCCCAGCATTTT. It translates to CASSEGQSNQPQHF.

V gene TRBV10-2 combines with J gene TRBJ2-1; 9 nucleotides agree with TRBD2. Germline lookup yields CDR1 WSHSY and CDR2 SAAADI. There are 15 residues in the CDR3. Losses at the gene ends were 10 bases for V and 5 bases for J; bases not matched to a gene: 12. The CDR3 coding sequence is TGCGCCACCAACGGGTGGGCTAGCGGGGACAATGAGCAGTTCTTC. It translates to CATNGWASGDNEQFF.

The rearrangement links TRBV28 to TRBJ2-1; weak D call: TRBD2 (6 bases). This CDR3 comprises 15 residues. Between the trimmed V and J ends, which lost 6 bases and 5 bases, there was a span of 17 bases. The germline V gene encodes CDR1 MDHEN and CDR2 SYDVKM. CDR3: CASRHGTRYNNEQFF. Written as DNA, the CDR3 is TGTGCCAGCAGGCACGGGACTCGCTATAACAATGAGCAGTTCTTC. Full variable domain (missing parts from reference TRBV28 and TRBJ2-1): DVKVTQSSRYLVKRTGEKVFLECVQDMDHENMFWYRQDPGLGLRLIYFSYDVKMKEKGDIPEGYSVSREKKERFSLILESASTNQTSMYLCASRHGTRYNNEQFFGPGTRLTVL.

A single count supports this clone. V gene TRBV7-2 combines with J gene TRBJ2-7; D is possibly TRBD2 (7 bases). This CDR3 has 15 residues. In germline, CDR1 is SGHTA, CDR2 FQGNSA. The V gene lost 2 bases and the J gene lost 2 bases, with 13 bases spanning the gap. CDR3 in DNA: TGTGCCAGCAGCTTACCGGGGGGCGTCACCTACGAGCAGTACTTC. Its translation: CASSLPGGVTYEQYF. Filled out from reference TRBV7-2 and TRBJ2-7, the complete variable domain reads GAGVSQSPSNKVTEKGKDVELRCDPISGHTALYWYRQSLGQGLEFLIYFQGNSAPDKSGLPSDRFSAERTGGSVSTLTIQRTQQEDSAVYLCASSLPGGVTYEQYFGPGTRLTVT.

V gene TRBV19 combines with J gene TRBJ2-1, with 8 bases identical to TRBD2. CDR1 and CDR2 (germline): LNHDA, SQIVND (reference sequence). Germline trimming cut 2 bases from V and 5 bases from J; bases unmatched to any gene: 11. The CDR3 totals 17 residues. CDR3 amino acids: CASSIRRETSAHNEQFF. The CDR3 region has the DNA TGTGCCAGTAGTATAAGGAGGGAGACTAGCGCCCACAATGAGCAGTTCTTC.

This chain links TRBV4-1 with TRBJ2-3, with TRBD1 matching 7 bases. The germline CDR1 and CDR2 sequences are MGHRA and YSYEKL. With V trimmed by 2 bases and J by 6 bases, 2 bases remained unmatched. This CDR3 is 13 amino acids long. The CDR3 sequence: CASSQLGGDTQYF. The CDR3 region has the DNA TGCGCCAGCAGCCAACTAGGGGGCGATACGCAGTATTTT.

The chain employs TRBV10-2 and TRBJ2-5; D is possibly TRBD1 (6 bases). The CDR3 spans 12 residues. Germline loops: CDR1 WSHSY, CDR2 SAAADI. The V gene lost 6 bases and the J gene lost 7 bases, with 12 bases spanning the gap. CDR3 coding DNA: TGCGCCAGCAGACAGGGTGGGGGGACCCAGTACTTC. Amino acid sequence: CASRQGGGTQYF.